A few counts support the clone carrying this T cell receptor (beta chain). Its specificity is not known. This record comes from a study of CD8+ T cells in alopecia areata. Study outcomes and limitations: Within the top 100, expanded CD8+ clones significantly decreased with tofacitinib, as did scalp clonality. Many of the expanded lesional clones endured in scalp and blood while on tofacitinib.

RNA was extracted and reverse transcribed into cDNA as the sequencing template. The table came from immunoSEQ multiplex PCR; TCRdb's copy has only in-frame clones and leaves some out. This table holds under 250,000 clones, less than 75% found once. The treatment: oral pan-JAK inhibitor, 5-10 mg twice daily. The receptor was isolated from a human donor with alopecia areata. Here the sequenced sample was CD4+ T cells sorted from blood, taken at week 4, from a patient treated with tofacitinib.

The CDR3 sequence: CSVRTGDLNTEAFF. Here the CDR3 DNA reads TGCAGCGTTAGGACAGGAGACTTGAACACTGAAGCTTTCTTT. This chain joins TRBV29-1 and TRBJ1-1; 7 bases align to TRBD1. Germline V gene sequence: CDR1 SQVTM, CDR2 ANQGSEA. The CDR3 is made up of 14 amino acids. J lost 0 bases, V lost 5 bases, and 6 bases had no gene match. Based on the CDR3 plus reference TRBV29-1 and TRBJ1-1, the full variable domain is SAVISQKPSRDICQRGTSLTIQCQVDSQVTMMFWYRQQPGQSLTLIATANQGSEATYESGFVIDKFPISRPNLTFSTLTVSNMSPEDSSIYLCSVRTGDLNTEAFFGQGTRLTVV.